The 25 T cell receptor beta chains presented below share a single source sample, sequenced in a study of T cell responses to AZD1222 COVID-19 vaccine. Clones were read by immunoSEQ multiplex PCR, and TCRdb kept only the in-frame ones, dropping some. The table includes around 170,000 clones, roughly 93% detected once. This specimen consisted of peripheral blood, obtained on day 0 of AZD1222 vaccination. The source is an adult in good health.

The chain employs TRBV7-2 and TRBJ2-7; perhaps TRBD1 as D (5 bases). The CDR3 has 13 residues. Germline loops: CDR1 SGHTA, CDR2 FQGNSA. V was trimmed by 5 bases and J by 3 bases, leaving 11 bases between them. DNA for the CDR3: TGTGCCAGCAGCCGCAGGGTTCTCTACGAGCAGTACTTC. Protein sequence: CASSRRVLYEQYF.

This chain uses TRBV9 with TRBJ1-4; D remains unclear. From germline, CDR1 is SGDLS and CDR2 YYNGEE. V lost 5 bases, J lost 8 bases, and 13 bases lay in between. The CDR3 is made up of 13 amino acids. The CDR3 sequence is CASSTPPVEKLFF. As DNA, the CDR3 is TGTGCCAGCAGTACACCCCCCGTCGAAAAACTGTTTTTT.

This sequence joins TRBV7-2 and TRBJ2-7; D perhaps matches TRBD2 (7 bases). Germline-derived CDR1 and CDR2 are SGHTA and FQGNSA. CDR3 size: 15 residues. Trimming removed 5 bases from V and 3 bases from J, with 17 bases in between. The CDR3 sequence: CASSVTGGGIYEQYF. The CDR3 DNA is TGTGCCAGCAGCGTGACAGGCGGGGGCATCTACGAGCAGTACTTC.

The V call is TRBV18, the J call TRBJ1-2; a possible D gene is TRBD1 (5 bases). V shed 0 bases and J shed 3 bases, with 11 bases lying between them. This CDR3 spans 15 amino acids. Germline values: CDR1 KGHSH, CDR2 LQKENI. CDR3 DNA: TGTGCCAGCTCACCACCGGGGGGTGAGGACTATGGCTACACCTTC. Encoded protein: CASSPPGGEDYGYTF.

The V gene is TRBV14, the J gene TRBJ1-2; 7 bases are a match to TRBD1. The CDR3 is made up of 16 amino acids. The ends lost 2 bases at V and 6 bases at J; junction bases unmatched: 12. CDR1 is SGHDN and CDR2 is FVKESK in the germline V gene. In nucleotides, the CDR3 is TGTGCCAGCAGCCAATCGGGACAGCTGGATCCCCATGGCTACACCTTC. This encodes CASSQSGQLDPHGYTF.

The CDR3 sequence is CASSVRSGQGEDTQYF. The DNA for the CDR3 is TGTGCCAGCAGCGTTCGGTCGGGACAGGGCGAAGATACGCAGTATTTT. V usage is TRBV9 and J usage is TRBJ2-3; 9 nucleotides align to TRBD1. The CDR3 length is 16 residues. The germline V gene encodes CDR1 SGDLS and CDR2 YYNGEE. The junction had 9 bases not matched to a gene; V was cut back by 2 bases and J by 5 bases.

The gene calls are TRBV5-5 and TRBJ2-7, with D perhaps matching TRBD1 (5 bases). Germline-derived CDR1 and CDR2 are SGHKS and YYEKEE (reference sequence). The V end lost 4 bases, the J end lost 0 bases, and 11 bases lay between the germline ends. This CDR3 spans 14 amino acids. CDR3 in amino acids: CASSPDTNSYEQYF. CDR3 nucleotide sequence: TGTGCCAGCAGCCCGGACACAAACTCCTACGAGCAGTACTTC.

The chain uses TRBV5-8 and TRBJ1-2; D possibly corresponds to TRBD1 (6 bases). Germline V lookup: CDR1 SGHTS, CDR2 YDEGEE. V was shortened by 0 bases and J by 4 bases, with 13 bases between the two germline ends. This CDR3 is 15 amino acids long. The CDR3 is CASSLGTGRGYGYTF. For the CDR3, the DNA is TGTGCCAGCAGCTTGGGAACAGGGAGGGGCTATGGCTACACCTTC.

The V gene is TRBV2, the J gene TRBJ1-1; D unresolved. Trimming pared 3 bases from V and 11 bases from J, leaving 7 bases between. The CDR3 sequence is 10 residues long. CDR1 SNHLY and CDR2 FYNNEI come from the germline V gene. CDR3 amino acids: CASSDLTAFF. The CDR3 DNA follows: TGTGCCAGCAGTGATCTTACGGCTTTCTTT. The variable domain in full, completed from reference TRBV2 and TRBJ1-1, reads EPEVTQTPSHQVTQMGQEVILRCVPISNHLYFYWYRQILGQKVEFLVSFYNNEISEKSEIFDDQFSVERPDGSNFTLKIRSTKLEDSAMYFCASSDLTAFFGQGTRLTVV.

J is TRBJ2-1 and V is TRBV2, with D possibly TRBD2 on 6 matching bases. The germline V gene encodes CDR1 SNHLY and CDR2 FYNNEI. V was pared by 2 bases and J by 0 bases, with 20 bases between. CDR3 size: 19 residues. CDR3 residues: CASSEMGLGAQSSYNEQFF. The CDR3 nucleotides are TGTGCCAGCAGTGAAATGGGACTCGGGGCCCAGAGCTCCTACAATGAGCAGTTCTTC.

The table lists this clone with a count of one. The J gene is TRBJ2-1, the V gene TRBV7-9, with D unresolved. The germline V gene encodes CDR1 SEHNR and CDR2 FQNEAQ (reference sequence). The CDR3 covers 16 residues. Trimming removed 4 bases from V and 2 bases from J, with 15 bases in between. In DNA, the CDR3 is TGTGCCAGCAGCTCAACCCAAGCCGCAACCTACAATGAGCAGTTCTTC. Translation gives CASSSTQAATYNEQFF. Based on the CDR3 plus reference TRBV7-9 and TRBJ2-1, the full variable domain is DTGVSQNPRHKITKRGQNVTFRCDPISEHNRLYWYRQTLGQGPEFLTYFQNEAQLEKSRLLSDRFSAERPKGSFSTLEIQRTEQGDSAMYLCASSSTQAATYNEQFFGPGTRLTVL.

This rearrangement joins TRBV9 to TRBJ1-3, with D possibly TRBD1 on 6 matching bases. V lost 3 bases to trimming and J lost 5 bases, with 15 bases between them. The CDR3 has 15 residues. The germline CDR1 and CDR2 sequences are SGDLS and YYNGEE. CDR3 bases: TGTGCCAGCAGCGCCCGACAGGACCCCAGAAACACCATATATTTT. It encodes CASSARQDPRNTIYF. The full variable domain, its missing parts supplied by reference TRBV9 and TRBJ1-3, is DSGVTQTPKHLITATGQRVTLRCSPRSGDLSVYWYQQSLDQGLQFLIQYYNGEERAKGNILERFSAQQFPDLHSELNLSSLELGDSALYFCASSARQDPRNTIYFGEGSWLTVV.

This rearrangement joins TRBV27 to TRBJ2-7, with TRBD1 matching 7 bases. The CDR3 runs 14 residues. V was pared by 5 bases and J by 2 bases, with 6 bases of the junction left unmatched. Germline loops: CDR1 MNHEY, CDR2 SMNVEV (reference sequence). CDR3 protein: CASSPRTGPYEQYF. Here the CDR3 DNA reads TGTGCCAGCAGTCCCCGGACAGGACCCTACGAGCAGTACTTC.

The rearrangement links TRBV28 to TRBJ1-4, with a weak D call TRBD1 (6 bases). V was pared by 5 bases and J by 1 base, with 23 bases between. The CDR3 totals 19 residues. Germline lookup yields CDR1 MDHEN and CDR2 SYDVKM. As DNA, the CDR3 is TGTGCCAGCAGTAGCCATCCTACGGACAGTCGGCAAACTAATGAAAAACTGTTTTTT. It is translated as CASSSHPTDSRQTNEKLFF.

This sequence joins TRBV15 and TRBJ2-7, with D possibly called TRBD1 or TRBD2 (5 bases each). V gave up 5 bases and J gave up 3 bases, with 11 bases separating them. Germline lookup yields CDR1 LNHNV and CDR2 YYDKDF (reference sequence). The CDR3 has 13 residues. DNA of the CDR3: TGTGCCACCAGCGGGGGTCGGAACTACGAGCAGTACTTC. It codes for CATSGGRNYEQYF.

The rearrangement uses TRBV7-9 and TRBJ2-7; D ambiguous. V lost 0 bases to trimming and J lost 7 bases, with 10 bases between them. The germline V gene has CDR1 SEHNR and CDR2 FQNEAQ (reference sequence). This CDR3 contains 13 residues. The CDR3 spells CASSLAAALEQYF. CDR3 coding DNA: TGTGCCAGCAGCTTAGCCGCGGCTCTGGAGCAGTACTTC.

The CDR3 DNA reads as TGCGCCAGGGATACGGCGACTAATGAAAAACTGTTTTTT. Translation: CARDTATNEKLFF. V gene TRBV10-1 combines with J gene TRBJ1-4; no firm D call. CDR1 and CDR2 (germline): WNHNN, SYGVQD (reference sequence). The CDR3 is 13 amino acids. Between the trimmed V and J ends, which lost 9 bases and 2 bases, there was a span of 10 bases.

The gene calls are TRBV9 and TRBJ1-5; weak D call: TRBD1 (5 bases). The ends were cut back, 1 base at V and 0 bases at J, with 8 bases in the middle. The germline CDR1 and CDR2 sequences are SGDLS and YYNGEE. The CDR3 loop spans 15 amino acids. CDR3 protein: CASSVQGHSNQPQHF. DNA for the CDR3: TGTGCCAGCAGCGTACAGGGCCATAGCAATCAGCCCCAGCATTTT.

This rearrangement joins TRBV27 to TRBJ2-2, with TRBD2 as a possible D gene (6 bases). Germline V CDR1 and CDR2: MNHEY, SMNVEV (reference sequence). V was trimmed by 5 bases and J by 3 bases, leaving 19 bases between them. The CDR3 is 17 amino acids. The CDR3 protein is CASSPLRGGGYTGELFF. DNA for the CDR3: TGTGCCAGCAGTCCGCTACGAGGCGGAGGGTACACCGGGGAGCTGTTTTTT.

J is TRBJ1-4 and V is TRBV5-6; D unclear. The CDR3 runs to 13 residues. Germline V CDR1 and CDR2: SGHDT, YYEEEE. V was trimmed by 0 bases and J by 5 bases, leaving 5 bases between them. CDR3 in DNA: TGTGCCAGCAGCTTGGTAGGGAATGAAAAACTGTTTTTT. Translation gives CASSLVGNEKLFF.

J is TRBJ2-7 and V is TRBV6-2 or TRBV6-3; TRBD2 might be the D (5 bases). Trimming took off 7 bases at V and 3 bases at J, with 19 bases between the two ends. This CDR3 is built from 15 residues. The germline V gene has CDR1 MNHEY and CDR2 SVGEGT. CDR3 residues: CASTPGRGFNYEQYF. The CDR3 DNA reads TGTGCCAGCACCCCAGGAAGAGGGTTCAACTACGAGCAGTACTTC.

The chain joins TRBV19 to TRBJ1-4; 7 bases agree with TRBD1. V gave up 7 bases and J gave up 7 bases; unmatched junction bases: 9. Germline V CDR1 and CDR2: LNHDA, SQIVND (reference sequence). CDR3 size: 14 residues. The CDR3 spells CASTVTGTFEKLFF. The CDR3 DNA reads TGTGCCAGTACCGTGACAGGGACCTTTGAAAAACTGTTTTTT.

The V call is TRBV5-1, the J call TRBJ2-7; 9 bases align to TRBD1. V lost 0 bases, J lost 3 bases, and 7 bases stayed unmatched. Germline lookup yields CDR1 SGHRS and CDR2 YFSETQ. CDR3 size: 16 residues. CDR3 protein: CASSLVTGGDHYEQYF. The CDR3 DNA reads TGCGCCAGCAGCTTGGTAACAGGGGGCGATCACTACGAGCAGTACTTC.

The chain employs TRBV25-1 and TRBJ2-7; TRBD2 agrees at 9 bases. With V trimmed by 1 base and J by 7 bases, 11 bases remained unmatched. The CDR3 is made up of 16 amino acids. Per germline, CDR1 MGHDK and CDR2 SYGVNS. CDR3 coding DNA: TGTGCCAGCAGTGAATGGGGAGGCAGGGCGGGAGGGGAGCAGTACTTC. Translation gives CASSEWGGRAGGEQYF.

CDR3 nucleotides: TGTGCCAGCAGCTTAGGCGAGGCGGGGTACCCCTACGAGCAGTACTTC. Residues: CASSLGEAGYPYEQYF. The chain combines TRBV7-6 with TRBJ2-7; perhaps TRBD2 as D (6 bases). Germline V gene data show CDR1 as SGHVS and CDR2 as FNYEAQ. The CDR3 extends over 16 amino acids. The V and J ends lost 1 base and 2 bases respectively, with 15 bases between them. Filled out from reference TRBV7-6 and TRBJ2-7, the complete variable domain reads GAGVSQSPRYKVTKRGQDVALRCDPISGHVSLYWYRQALGQGPEFLTYFNYEAQQDKSGLPNDRFSAERPEGSISTLTIQRTEQRDSAMYRCASSLGEAGYPYEQYFGPGTRLTVT.